These T cell receptor beta chains were read from a single sample in a study of graft-versus-host responses after intestinal transplantation. The assay was immunoSEQ multiplex PCR, and TCRdb's table has in-frame clones only and misses some. The data hold more than 60,000 clones, with less than 95% observed a single time. No antigens are known for them. Sequencing used unstimulated CD8+ T cells sorted from spleen or lymph node cells, obtained before intestinal transplant. The source of these receptors is a human donor who received an intestinal transplant. The CDR3 runs from the conserved cysteine through the conserved F or W. A D gene is named only where the DNA matches it firmly. Expanded clones get a size class; other rows say once, few or many, or leave the size out.

>TRBD1|TRBJ1-2|.|TRBV13
CASSLGRGLGGYTF
TGTGCCAGCAGCTTAGGCAGGGGGCTGGGTGGCTACACCTTC
>.|TRBJ2-1|.|TRBV6-5
CASSYAAGAYNEQFF
TGTGCCAGCAGTTACGCGGCAGGGGCCTACAATGAGCAGTTCTTC
>TRBD1|TRBJ2-7|few|TRBV4-1
CASSSRRDSYEQYF
TGCGCCAGCAGCTCCCGCCGGGACAGCTACGAGCAGTACTTC
>.|TRBJ2-7|.|TRBV6-1
CASTEGGGPSYEQYF
TGTGCCAGCACAGAAGGGGGAGGGCCCTCCTACGAGCAGTACTTC
>.|TRBJ1-2|.|TRBV27
CASRPPLGVGNYGYTF
TGTGCCAGCAGGCCTCCCTTAGGGGTCGGAAACTATGGCTACACCTTC
>TRBD2|TRBJ2-7|few|TRBV5-6
CASSSGGYEQYF
TGTGCCAGCAGCTCGGGGGGGTACGAGCAGTACTTC
>TRBD2|TRBJ2-5|.|TRBV14
CASSLTSGGWETQYF
TGTGCCAGCAGCCTAACTAGCGGGGGTTGGGAGACCCAGTACTTC
>TRBD1|TRBJ2-3|once|TRBV7-9
CASSLRDRDKDTQYF
TGTGCCAGCAGCTTACGGGACAGGGATAAAGATACGCAGTATTTT
>TRBD1|TRBJ1-1|.|TRBV5-5
CASSFSPYSGQPEAFF
TGTGCCAGCAGCTTCTCACCTTATTCGGGACAGCCTGAAGCTTTCTTT
>TRBD2|TRBJ2-3|.|TRBV16
CASSPGGADTQYF
TGTGCCAGCAGCCCCGGGGGGGCAGATACGCAGTATTTT
>.|TRBJ1-1|.|TRBV9
CASSTRGGTEAFF
TGTGCCAGCAGCACAAGGGGGGGGACTGAAGCTTTCTTT
>.|TRBJ1-3|.|TRBV5-4
CASSNRLTSGNTIYF
TGTGCCAGCAGCAACAGGCTTACTTCTGGAAACACCATATATTTT
>.|TRBJ1-2|.|TRBV19
CASSTRGQLLGYTF
TGTGCCAGTAGTACCCGCGGGCAGCTCCTGGGCTACACCTTC
>TRBD1|TRBJ1-4|.|TRBV11-2
CASARTGGVAANEKLFF
TGTGCCAGCGCCCGGACAGGGGGCGTCGCGGCTAATGAAAAACTGTTTTTT
>.|TRBJ1-4|once|TRBV27
CASSLRGGDTNEKLFF
TGTGCCAGCAGTTTAAGGGGGGGGGATACTAATGAAAAACTGTTTTTT
>TRBD2|TRBJ2-5|.|TRBV9
CASSVYGSGAQETQYF
TGTGCCAGCAGCGTATATGGTAGCGGGGCACAAGAGACCCAGTACTTC
>.|TRBJ2-7|.|TRBV10-3
CAISEGGNPYEQYF
TGTGCCATCAGTGAAGGCGGGAATCCCTACGAGCAGTACTTC
>TRBD1|TRBJ2-7|.|TRBV6-1
CASSEMTGGYEQYF
TGTGCCAGCAGTGAAATGACAGGGGGCTACGAGCAGTACTTC
>.|TRBJ1-1|.|TRBV28
CASSLGPRGGLEAFF
TGTGCCAGCAGTTTAGGGCCCCGGGGAGGGCTAGAAGCTTTCTTT
>TRBD2|TRBJ2-7|.|TRBV27
CASSLGLAVAYEQYF
TGTGCCAGCAGTTTAGGACTAGCGGTGGCCTACGAGCAGTACTTC
>.|TRBJ2-7|.|TRBV5-1
CASSRLEQGLHEQYF
TGCGCCAGCAGCCGCCTGGAGCAGGGTCTCCACGAGCAGTACTTC
>TRBD1|TRBJ1-2|.|TRBV5-6
CASSGGHRGEAYGYTF
TGTGCCAGCAGCGGCGGACACAGGGGCGAGGCCTATGGCTACACCTTC
>.|TRBJ2-1|.|TRBV15
CATSGGLGSSYNEQFF
TGTGCCACCAGCGGAGGGCTAGGGAGCTCCTACAATGAGCAGTTCTTC
>.|TRBJ1-1|.|TRBV6-5
CASSYGAELVTEAFF
TGTGCCAGCAGTTACGGTGCTGAGTTGGTCACTGAAGCTTTCTTT
>TRBD2|TRBJ2-3|once|TRBV13
CASSLAGVTDTQYF
TGTGCCAGCAGCCTGGCGGGGGTCACAGATACGCAGTATTTT
>TRBD1|TRBJ2-3|.|TRBV29-1
CSVVRQGGDTQYF
TGCAGCGTGGTAAGACAGGGGGGAGATACGCAGTATTTT
>.|TRBJ1-6|.|TRBV9
CASSPGGSSYNSPLHF
TGTGCCAGCAGCCCCGGAGGGAGCTCCTATAATTCACCCCTCCACTTT
>.|TRBJ1-1|.|TRBV7-9
CASSLAAPGTEAFF
TGTGCCAGCAGCTTAGCGGCCCCAGGAACTGAAGCTTTCTTT
>.|TRBJ2-6|.|TRBV2
CATVEQGSYFGQNSGANVLTF
TGTGCCACCGTCGAGCAAGGCAGCTACTTTGGGCAAAACTCTGGGGCCAACGTCCTGACTTTC
>.|TRBJ2-5|.|TRBV9
CASSPEGGKETQYF
TGTGCCAGCAGCCCCGAGGGCGGGAAAGAGACCCAGTACTTC
>TRBD1|TRBJ1-2|.|TRBV7-6
CASSPTGGADGYTF
TGTGCCAGCAGCCCTACAGGGGGCGCCGATGGCTACACCTTC
>.|TRBJ1-1|few|TRBV4-1
CASSQVSGKNTEAFF
TGCGCCAGCAGCCAAGTGTCAGGGAAGAACACTGAAGCTTTCTTT
>.|TRBJ1-2|.|TRBV11-2
CASSTVEVYYGYTF
TGTGCCAGCAGCACCGTCGAGGTCTACTATGGCTACACCTTC
>.|TRBJ1-1|.|TRBV27
CASSLGRYGTEAFF
TGTGCCAGCAGTTTAGGGAGATACGGCACTGAAGCTTTCTTT
>.|TRBJ1-1|.|TRBV19
CAVGKTGMNTEAFF
TGTGCTGTAGGTAAGACAGGAATGAACACTGAAGCTTTCTTT
>TRBD2|TRBJ2-7|.|TRBV14
CASSQLGLAGLSEQYF
TGTGCCAGCAGCCAATTGGGACTAGCGGGACTTAGCGAGCAGTACTTC
>.|TRBJ1-1|once|TRBV7-9
CASSPQGSTEAFF
TGTGCCAGCAGCCCACAGGGAAGCACTGAAGCTTTCTTT
>TRBD1|TRBJ1-2|.|TRBV6-1
CASSEAFWGQGPLGGYTF
TGTGCCAGCAGTGAAGCGTTTTGGGGACAGGGGCCGCTGGGTGGCTACACCTTC
>.|TRBJ2-7|.|TRBV4-1
CASSQLGSYSYEQYF
TGCGCCAGCAGCCAACTAGGGAGTTATTCCTACGAGCAGTACTTC
>.|TRBJ1-5|once|TRBV2
CASSDPTDYSNQPQHF
TGTGCCAGCAGTGACCCGACAGATTATAGCAATCAGCCCCAGCATTTT
>TRBD1|TRBJ1-1|.|TRBV27
CASSLSTGGADTEAFF
TGTGCCAGCAGTTTATCTACAGGGGGCGCCGACACTGAAGCTTTCTTT